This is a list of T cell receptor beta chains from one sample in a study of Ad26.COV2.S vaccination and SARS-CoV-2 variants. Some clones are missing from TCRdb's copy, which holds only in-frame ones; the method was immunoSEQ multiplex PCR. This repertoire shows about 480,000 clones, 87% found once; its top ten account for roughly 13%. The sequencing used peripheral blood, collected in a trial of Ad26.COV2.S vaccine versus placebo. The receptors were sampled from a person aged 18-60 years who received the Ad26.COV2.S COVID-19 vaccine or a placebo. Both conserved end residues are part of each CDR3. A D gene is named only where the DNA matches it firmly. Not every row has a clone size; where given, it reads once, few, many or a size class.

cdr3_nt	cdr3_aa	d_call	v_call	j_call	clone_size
TGTGCCAGCAGTTTTCCCAGGGAGCGCAATCAGCCCCAGCATTTT	CASSFPRERNQPQHF	-	TRBV28	TRBJ1-5	-
TGTGCCAGCAGCTTAACCCGTCCCAGTGAGCAGTTCTTC	CASSLTRPSEQFF	-	TRBV7-2	TRBJ2-1	-
TGTGCTAGCAGCCGGGCGGCGAGTGAAAAACTGTTTTTT	CASSRAASEKLFF	-	TRBV7-7	TRBJ1-4	-
TGCGCCAGCAGTCGAGACCCTCTCTGGGCCGAGCAGTACTTC	CASSRDPLWAEQYF	-	TRBV10-2	TRBJ2-7	-
TGTGCCAGCAGGCCCGTCTTTTGGGCGAACACCGGGGAGCTGTTTTTT	CASRPVFWANTGELFF	-	TRBV28	TRBJ2-2	-
TGTGCCAGCTCCCGGGGTTACCAAGAGACCCAGTACTTC	CASSRGYQETQYF	-	TRBV11-2	TRBJ2-5	-
TGCGCCAGCAGCTTGGGTGGCCATCGGGCAGATACGCAGTATTTT	CASSLGGHRADTQYF	-	TRBV5-1	TRBJ2-3	-
TGTGCCAGTAGTCCCCCCTCGGGACGTCGGCGCTACTACGAGCAGTACTTC	CASSPPSGRRRYYEQYF	-	TRBV19	TRBJ2-7	-
TGTGCCTGGAGTACGGGGTACCAAGAGACCCAGTACTTC	CAWSTGYQETQYF	-	TRBV30	TRBJ2-5	-
TGCAGCGTTGCTGAAGGGGCCTACGAGCAGTACTTC	CSVAEGAYEQYF	-	TRBV29-1	TRBJ2-7	-
TGTGCCAGTAGCCCTCGGGATTTTTTGGAAAAACTGTTTTTT	CASSPRDFLEKLFF	-	TRBV19	TRBJ1-4	-
TGCGCCAGCAGGGACCCTACTGGAAACACCATATATTTT	CASRDPTGNTIYF	-	TRBV5-1	TRBJ1-3	-
TGTGCCAGCAGTTACTGGACGGGACAGGGCGGGGAAAAACTGTTTTTT	CASSYWTGQGGEKLFF	TRBD1	TRBV6-2/TRBV6-3	TRBJ1-4	-
TGCAGTGCTAGTGAGGCTAGCGGGAGGGTGGAGACCCAGTACTTC	CSASEASGRVETQYF	TRBD2	TRBV20-1	TRBJ2-5	-
TGTGCCAGCAGTTTCTCCCGACAGGGAAGCTCCTATAATTCACCCCTCCACTTT	CASSFSRQGSSYNSPLHF	TRBD1	TRBV28	TRBJ1-6	-
TGTGCCAGCAGCTTAGAATGGCTAGCGGGTTCCAATGAGCAGTTCTTC	CASSLEWLAGSNEQFF	TRBD2	TRBV11-1	TRBJ2-1	-
TGTGCCAGCTCACCACTCGGGGGGAACACCGGGGAGCTGTTTTTT	CASSPLGGNTGELFF	-	TRBV18	TRBJ2-2	once
TGTGCCAGCAGAGACAGGGTGGGACAGCCCCAGCATTTT	CASRDRVGQPQHF	TRBD1	TRBV28	TRBJ1-5	-
TGCGCCAGCAGCCAAGAGAGCGGGAGTTCCCACGAGCAGTACTTC	CASSQESGSSHEQYF	TRBD2	TRBV4-1	TRBJ2-7	few
TGCGCCAGCCGTGTGGGAGGCACAGATACGCAGTATTTT	CASRVGGTDTQYF	-	TRBV5-1	TRBJ2-3	-
TGTGCCAGCGCCCTGGGCGGGACAACCCCTTACCCCCAGCATTTT	CASALGGTTPYPQHF	-	TRBV28	TRBJ1-5	-
TGTGCCAGCAGTTTGACGGCCTTGGATGAGCAGTTCTTC	CASSLTALDEQFF	-	TRBV28	TRBJ2-1	-
TGTGCCAGCAGCTCCCAGGGGGTAGCGGGAGAAGGTGAGCAGTTCTTC	CASSSQGVAGEGEQFF	TRBD2	TRBV7-6	TRBJ2-1	once
TGCAGCGTTTCAGGTTCCTACAATGAGCAGTTCTTC	CSVSGSYNEQFF	-	TRBV29-1	TRBJ2-1	-
TGTGCCAGCAGTATTCACACTGAAAAACTGTTTTTT	CASSIHTEKLFF	-	TRBV27	TRBJ1-4	-
TGCGCCAGCAGTGGGTCAGACAGGACGGGCGAGCAGTACTTC	CASSGSDRTGEQYF	-	TRBV23-1	TRBJ2-7	-
TGTGCCAGTAGTATTCGGGGTGGAGAGACCCAGTACTTC	CASSIRGGETQYF	-	TRBV19	TRBJ2-5	once
TGTGCCTGGAGACCTCCGTCAAGGGGTTCGAGTGGCTACACCTTC	CAWRPPSRGSSGYTF	-	TRBV30	TRBJ1-2	-
TGTGCCAGCAGCCCTGAAGGGGATCAGCCCCAGCATTTT	CASSPEGDQPQHF	-	TRBV28	TRBJ1-5	-
TGTGCCAGCAGTACACGGGCGGCGGCCCAGTACTTC	CASSTRAAAQYF	-	TRBV28	TRBJ2-5	-
TGTGCCAGCAGTTCCCAGGGGTGGGCTAATGAAAAACTGTTTTTT	CASSSQGWANEKLFF	-	TRBV28	TRBJ1-4	-
TGCGCCAGCAGCCTGACAGGCTCTGCCGGCACTGAAGCTTTCTTT	CASSLTGSAGTEAFF	-	TRBV5-1	TRBJ1-1	-
TGTGCCAGCAGCTTAGGGGAGCTACAGCCCCAGCATTTT	CASSLGELQPQHF	-	TRBV11-1	TRBJ1-5	few
TGTGCCAGCAGATCTTGGGGTCTAGCGGGAGTCGCCGGGGAGCTGTTTTTT	CASRSWGLAGVAGELFF	TRBD2	TRBV28	TRBJ2-2	-
TGTGCCAGTAGCTCAGGACAGGTTAGCAATCAGCCCCAGCATTTT	CASSSGQVSNQPQHF	TRBD1	TRBV19	TRBJ1-5	-
TGTGCCAGCAGTTTAAAGAGTTACACCGGGGAGCTGTTTTTT	CASSLKSYTGELFF	-	TRBV6-2/TRBV6-3	TRBJ2-2	-
TGTGCCAGCGGCGTGTACTACGAGCAGTACTTC	CASGVYYEQYF	-	TRBV2	TRBJ2-7	-